These 8 T cell receptor beta chains originate from one sample sequenced in a study of blood T cell repertoires in COVID-19. Produced via immunoSEQ multiplex PCR; TCRdb's table is partial and in-frame only. This repertoire shows about 100,000 clones, 84% found once; its top ten account for roughly 4.6%. The sample was peripheral blood. The receptor source for this set is a human donor in a cohort sampled during active COVID-19.

This clone was detected only a few times. The V gene is TRBV6-1, the J gene TRBJ1-6; the D is unclear. CDR3 size: 17 residues. Germline lookup yields CDR1 MNHNS and CDR2 SASEGT. Trimming removed 4 bases from V and 0 bases from J, with 13 bases in between. The CDR3 DNA is TGTGCCAGCAGTGCCCCTTTGGCCAGCTCCTATAATTCACCCCTCCACTTT. This encodes CASSAPLASSYNSPLHF.

The rearrangement joins TRBV6-5 to TRBJ2-7, with D possibly TRBD1 on 5 matching bases. Germline V gene lookup returns CDR1 MNHEY and CDR2 SVGAGI. The V gene lost 3 bases and the J gene lost 6 bases, with 15 bases spanning the gap. This CDR3 has 14 amino acids. CDR3 sequence: CASSYNQGMGEQYF. The CDR3 bases are TGTGCCAGCAGTTATAATCAGGGTATGGGCGAGCAGTACTTC.

The V call is TRBV14, the J call TRBJ2-1, with 12 bases fitting TRBD2. The CDR3 spans 17 residues. J was trimmed by 3 bases and V by 1 base; bases with no gene match: 4. The germline CDR1 and CDR2 sequences are SGHDN and FVKESK. The CDR3 bases are TGTGCCAGCAGCCAAGCCCGGACTAGCGGGGACTACAATGAGCAGTTCTTC. Residues: CASSQARTSGDYNEQFF.

The chain combines TRBV9 with TRBJ1-3, with D tentatively TRBD1 (6 bases). V was clipped by 1 base and J by 0 bases, with 8 bases between them. CDR3 length: 15 amino acids. Germline lookup yields CDR1 SGDLS and CDR2 YYNGEE. CDR3 protein: CASSVLGASGNTIYF. The CDR3, as DNA: TGTGCCAGCAGCGTACTGGGGGCCTCTGGAAACACCATATATTTT.

This chain connects TRBV24-1 to TRBJ2-3; perhaps TRBD2 as D (5 bases). Between the trimmed V and J ends, which lost 5 bases and 0 bases, there was a span of 11 bases. Germline CDR1 reads KGHDR; CDR2 reads SFDVKD. The CDR3 loop spans 15 amino acids. The CDR3: CATSVGSSSTDTQYF. For the CDR3, the DNA is TGTGCCACCAGTGTTGGGAGTTCTAGCACAGATACGCAGTATTTT.

V gene TRBV11-3 combines with J gene TRBJ1-1, with a possible D match to TRBD1 (5 bases). The V gene lost 5 bases and the J gene lost 2 bases, with 9 bases spanning the gap. Germline loops: CDR1 SGHNT, CDR2 YENEEA. The CDR3 is 13 residues long. CDR3 sequence: CASSLDSNTEAFF. DNA for the CDR3: TGTGCCAGCAGCCTCGACAGTAACACTGAAGCTTTCTTT.

The chain combines TRBV7-2 with TRBJ2-3; D not resolved. V lost 1 base to trimming and J lost 2 bases, with 4 bases between them. The germline V gene has CDR1 SGHTA and CDR2 FQGNSA. The CDR3 is made up of 13 amino acids. CDR3 bases: TGTGCCAGCAGCTTAGTCTTCACAGATACGCAGTATTTT. Its translation is CASSLVFTDTQYF.

This clone appeared a few times. The chain joins TRBV18 to TRBJ1-1; maybe TRBD1 (6 bases). The V and J ends lost 3 bases and 3 bases respectively, with 14 bases between them. The CDR3 consists of 15 residues. Germline V CDR1 and CDR2: KGHSH, LQKENI. The CDR3 protein is CASSPSRGVDTEAFF. CDR3 sequence (DNA): TGTGCCAGCTCACCCTCCAGGGGAGTAGACACTGAAGCTTTCTTT.